This TCR beta chain was sequenced for a study of STAT3 mutations in large granular lymphocyte leukemia. Study-wide results and caveats: Every T-LGLL patient had at least one immunodominant TCRbeta clonotype. Treatment regimens differed across patients between samplings.

TCRbeta libraries averaged around 41,000 productive templates per sample. Sequencing was performed with immunoSEQ multiplex PCR; in TCRdb, only in-frame clones are kept and a portion is missing. Of under 4,500 clones in the sample, 66% were seen once. Details on this clone: Its specificity is not known.

The CDR3 is 14 residues long. Germline V gene lookup returns CDR1 MNHNS and CDR2 SASEGT. Between the trimmed V and J ends, which lost 1 base and 6 bases, there was a span of 10 bases. The sequencing input was peripheral blood mononuclear cells. This sequence originates from a man aged 60 to 75 with T-cell large granular lymphocyte leukemia. Some clones in this sample may be carry-over from other donors' samples. V usage is TRBV6-1 and J usage is TRBJ1-5; TRBD1 is a possible D gene (5 bases). In DNA form, the CDR3 reads TGTGCCAGCAGTGAAGGGGCCGGGGCTCAGCCCCAGCATTTT. Translation: CASSEGAGAQPQHF.